These T cell receptor beta chains were read from a single sample in a study of CD8 T cells in ankylosing spondylitis. TCRdb reanalysed the 5' RACE reads using MiXCR and keeps one entry per CDR3 protein. The sample records about 160,000 distinct CDR3 sequences, around 20% being singletons. Sequenced sample: blood, either unsorted or a sorted T cell fraction (not recorded which). The source of these receptors is a male donor with ankylosing spondylitis or in good health (not recorded which). Both conserved end residues are part of each CDR3. A D gene is named only where the DNA matches it firmly. The size of a clone is reported for some rows only, either as once, few or many, or as a class for expanded clones.

DNA	CDR3	V	size	D	J
TGCAGTGCTAGAGATCTCGGGGAATCGAACACCGGGGAGCTGTTTTTT	CSARDLGESNTGELFF	TRBV20-1	.	.	TRBJ2-2
TGTGCCAGCAGCTTAGAGGCAGGACGGCGTGAAAAACTGTTTTTT	CASSLEAGRREKLFF	TRBV7-8	few	.	TRBJ1-4
TGTGCCAGCAGTTTGCGGGGCACACGATTAAACACCATATATTTT	CASSLRGTRLNTIYF	TRBV28	.	.	TRBJ1-3
TGTGCCAGCTCACCAGGGTTAGGGGACACTGAAGCTTTCTTT	CASSPGLGDTEAFF	TRBV18	few	.	TRBJ1-1
TGTGCCACCAGTGATTTGGGCGGGAGCTCCTACAATGAGCAGTTCTTC	CATSDLGGSSYNEQFF	TRBV24-1	.	TRBD2	TRBJ2-1
TGCAGCGTCCGAGCTAGCGGGAGGGCCCATGAGCAGTTCTTC	CSVRASGRAHEQFF	TRBV29-1	few	TRBD2	TRBJ2-1
TGCAGCGCTACAGGGTTCGGGAACACCGGGGAGCTGTTTTTT	CSATGFGNTGELFF	TRBV29-1	many	.	TRBJ2-2
TGTGCCAGCAGCCCCGGGACCCTCCTACAAGGAAACACCATATATTTT	CASSPGTLLQGNTIYF	TRBV7-9	few	.	TRBJ1-3
TGTGCCAGCAGTGAGGGCCTCTCGACTAGCGGGAGAGGTGAGACCCAGTACTTC	CASSEGLSTSGRGETQYF	TRBV2	.	TRBD2	TRBJ2-5
TGTGCCATGCAGTCACGGGACACCCCTCTGAACACTGAAGCTTTCTTT	CAMQSRDTPLNTEAFF	TRBV28	many	.	TRBJ1-1
TGTGCCAGCGGGAACGGACGAGAAGAAAAACTGTTTTTT	CASGNGREEKLFF	TRBV6-5	.	.	TRBJ1-4
TGCGCCAGCAGCTTGCAGTCGGGGCTGGACGAGCAGTACTTC	CASSLQSGLDEQYF	TRBV5-1	.	.	TRBJ2-7
TGCAGCGTTGAAGGACGGATGAACACTGAAGCTTTCTTT	CSVEGRMNTEAFF	TRBV29-1	.	.	TRBJ1-1
TGCGCCAGCAGCCAAGATGTGGGGTTGGGCGGACTAGTAGTAGCAGTTACGCAGTATTTT	CASSQDVGLGGLVVAVTQYF	TRBV4-1	.	TRBD2	TRBJ2-3
TGTGCCAGCAGCGTAGGTGGTAGAATTGCCGGGGAGCTGTTTTTT	CASSVGGRIAGELFF	TRBV9	many	.	TRBJ2-2
TGCGCCAGCAGCTTAAGCGGGAGCTACAATGAGCAGTTCTTC	CASSLSGSYNEQFF	TRBV5-1	many	TRBD2	TRBJ2-1
TGTGCCAGCAGTCCCGGACTAGCGGGAGGGCCATCCTACAATGAGCAGTTCTTC	CASSPGLAGGPSYNEQFF	TRBV28	.	TRBD2	TRBJ2-1
TGTGCCAGCAGCTCCCGGGACAGGGCGGCTGAAAAACTGTTTTTT	CASSSRDRAAEKLFF	TRBV11-2	.	TRBD1	TRBJ1-4
TGTGCCAGCAGTTGGGAGGGTCTCTATGGCTACACCTTC	CASSWEGLYGYTF	TRBV12-3/TRBV12-4	many	.	TRBJ1-2
TGTGCCAGCACGCGCTCCCAGGGGGGAACTGAAGCTTTCTTT	CASTRSQGGTEAFF	TRBV27	many	TRBD1	TRBJ1-1
TGTGCCAGCAGGGGAGGGGGCCGACAAACCATGAACACTGAAGCTTTCTTT	CASRGGGRQTMNTEAFF	TRBV28	.	TRBD1	TRBJ1-1
TGTGCCAGCGGGGCTCGGACGGTTTACAATGAGCAGTTCTTC	CASGARTVYNEQFF	TRBV11-3	few	.	TRBJ2-1
TGTGCCAGCAGCTTGGCCTGGGGGAATCAGCCCCAGCATTTT	CASSLAWGNQPQHF	TRBV5-5	few	.	TRBJ1-5
TGCGCCAGCAGCTCCCTCCCTGGGGCGAACACCGGGGAGCTGTTTTTT	CASSSLPGANTGELFF	TRBV5-1	.	.	TRBJ2-2
TGCGCCAGCAGCTTGTTTCAGGGAGTTAACTATGGCTACACCTTC	CASSLFQGVNYGYTF	TRBV5-1	many	.	TRBJ1-2
TGTGCCAGCAGCTTGGACAGGGCTAGGGAGACCCAGTACTTC	CASSLDRARETQYF	TRBV5-4	few	.	TRBJ2-5
TGTGCCAGCAGCTTAGACAGGGGGCTCGGGGAGCTGTTTTTT	CASSLDRGLGELFF	TRBV7-7	few	TRBD1	TRBJ2-2
TGTGCCAGCAGCCACCCGGACGGGGGGTACTCCTACGAGCAGTACTTC	CASSHPDGGYSYEQYF	TRBV14	few	TRBD2	TRBJ2-7
TGCGCCAGCAGCCCAGACGTATACGAGCAGTACTTC	CASSPDVYEQYF	TRBV5-1	many	.	TRBJ2-7
TGTGCCAGCAGTTTTCTGGGACTAGCATCAGGAGCGAACACCGGGGAGCTGTTTTTT	CASSFLGLASGANTGELFF	TRBV28	.	TRBD2	TRBJ2-2
TGCGCCAGCAGCTTTGTGCCGGGAGGGCCCGGGGAGCTGTTTTTT	CASSFVPGGPGELFF	TRBV5-1	many	TRBD2	TRBJ2-2
TGTGCCAGCAGTCCCGCCGCCCGCGCTCCTTTGAATAGCAATCAGCCCCAGCATTTT	CASSPAARAPLNSNQPQHF	TRBV12-3/TRBV12-4	few	.	TRBJ1-5
TGCAGCGTTCCGCAGGGGCAGGGTGGCTACACCTTC	CSVPQGQGGYTF	TRBV29-1	few	.	TRBJ1-2
TGCAGTGCCGCTCGCCTAGACAGGGCGTCTCAGCCCCAGCATTTT	CSAARLDRASQPQHF	TRBV20-1	many	TRBD1	TRBJ1-5
TGTGCCAGCAGCTTGGATGGGGTCTACAATCAGCCCCAGCATTTT	CASSLDGVYNQPQHF	TRBV5-4	.	.	TRBJ1-5
TGTGCCAGCACCTTGAGGGACAGGAATAATTCACCCCTCCACTTT	CASTLRDRNNSPLHF	TRBV12-3/TRBV12-4	few	TRBD1	TRBJ1-6
TGTGCCAGCAGTTTGAGCACAGGGCAAGAGACCCAGTACTTC	CASSLSTGQETQYF	TRBV12-3/TRBV12-4	many	.	TRBJ2-5
TGTGCCAGCAGCTTCCTGGACAATGAGCAGTTCTTC	CASSFLDNEQFF	TRBV5-8	many	.	TRBJ2-1
TGTGCCAGCAGCTTCCGGACAGGATCTTACGAGCAGTACTTC	CASSFRTGSYEQYF	TRBV7-2	.	TRBD1	TRBJ2-7
TGCGCCAGCAGCTTATTCCTTGGGACTGAAGCTTTCTTT	CASSLFLGTEAFF	TRBV5-1	few	.	TRBJ1-1
TGTGCCAGCAGCCCCCTCGGCGGGAACACCGGGGAGCTGTTTTTT	CASSPLGGNTGELFF	TRBV13	.	.	TRBJ2-2
TGCTGTGCCGTCTCAATAACGGGCGGAAACACAGATACGCAGTATTTT	CCAVSITGGNTDTQYF	TRBV20-1	.	.	TRBJ2-3
TGTGCCAGCAGCATGCAGACAGGGGGCGCCAATCAGCCCCAGCATTTT	CASSMQTGGANQPQHF	TRBV11-3	few	TRBD1	TRBJ1-5
TGTGCCAGCAGCTTAGAGGACAGGCAGCCCCAGCATTTT	CASSLEDRQPQHF	TRBV7-2	.	TRBD1	TRBJ1-5
TGTGCCAGCGCTACCCAAGAGACCCAGTACTTC	CASATQETQYF	TRBV2	few	.	TRBJ2-5
TGTGCCAGCAGCTGGGGGGGAAACAGGGCCGCTGAAGCTTTCTTT	CASSWGGNRAAEAFF	TRBV5-5	many	.	TRBJ1-1